This T cell receptor beta chain is drawn from a study of T cell repertoires in cytomegalovirus infection. For the study at large: The authors relied on CMV epitopes, both recently identified HLA-C-restricted and well-studied HLA-B-restricted. Study conclusions and caveats: Cumulative frequency (of public TCR beta family members) identified carriers of CMV plus the relevant HLA.

V shed 6 bases and J 10 bases; nucleotides not matched to a gene: 9. The CDR3 runs to 14 residues. Germline V gene lookup returns CDR1 MNHEY and CDR2 SMNVEV (reference sequence). TCRdb re-analysed the reads in MiXCR, keeping a single row per CDR3 protein. The table shows about 830,000 distinct CDR3 sequences, with roughly 33% occurring only once. This clonotype was counted between two and nine times. The antigen is unknown. This receptor was taken from a human donor in good health (CMV status not recorded). Some clones in this sample may be carry-over from other donors' samples. The sample was cultured CD8+ T cells from PBMCs, taken from culture after CMV antigen stimulation. The chain combines TRBV27 with TRBJ2-1; 10 nucleotides match TRBD2. In DNA form, the CDR3 reads TGTGCCAGCAGACCGGGACTAGCGAACGTCGAGCAGTTCTTC. This gives the protein CASRPGLANVEQFF.